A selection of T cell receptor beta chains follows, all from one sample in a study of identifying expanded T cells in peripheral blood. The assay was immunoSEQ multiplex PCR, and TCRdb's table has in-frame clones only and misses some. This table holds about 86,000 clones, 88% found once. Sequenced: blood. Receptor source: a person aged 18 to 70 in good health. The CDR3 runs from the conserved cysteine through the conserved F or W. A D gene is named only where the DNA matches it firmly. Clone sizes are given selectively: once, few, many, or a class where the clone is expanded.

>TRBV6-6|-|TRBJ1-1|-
CASRATALNTEAFF
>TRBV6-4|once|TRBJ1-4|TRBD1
CASRSGTEEKLFF
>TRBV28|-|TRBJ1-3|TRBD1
CATRTGGSGNTIYF
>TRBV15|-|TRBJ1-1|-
CATSRGANGFTEAFF
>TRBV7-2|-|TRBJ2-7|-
CASSVAGDYEQYF
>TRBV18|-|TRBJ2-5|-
CASRRSGGQGSETQYF
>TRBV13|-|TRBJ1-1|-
CASSFSREGNTEAFF
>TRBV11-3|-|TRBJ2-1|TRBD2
CASSLAGGSYNEQFF
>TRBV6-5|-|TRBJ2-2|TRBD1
CASRGQGARGGELFF
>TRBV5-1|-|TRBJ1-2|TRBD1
CASSLAEGQGESGYTF
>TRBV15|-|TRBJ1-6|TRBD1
CATSRRPGQGNSPLHF
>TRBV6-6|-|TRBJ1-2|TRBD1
CASSYPGQGGVYGYTF
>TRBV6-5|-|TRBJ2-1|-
CASSYSPSAPGEQFF
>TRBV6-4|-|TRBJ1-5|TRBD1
CASSEQGDQPQHF
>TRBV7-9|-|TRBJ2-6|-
CASSPVSSGANVLTF
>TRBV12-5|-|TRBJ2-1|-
CASGLAPTIEQFF
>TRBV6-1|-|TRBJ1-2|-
CASSPRGDGYTF
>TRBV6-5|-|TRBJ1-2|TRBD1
CASSYWTGTNYGYTF
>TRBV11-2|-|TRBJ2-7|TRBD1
CASSLGTGAYEQYF
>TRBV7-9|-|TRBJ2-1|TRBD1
CASSRSGTAYNEQFF
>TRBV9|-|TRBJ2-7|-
CASARGYEQYF
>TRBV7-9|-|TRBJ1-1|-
CASSLDSYDGTEAFF
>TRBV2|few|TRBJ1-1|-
CASTSKAANTEAFF
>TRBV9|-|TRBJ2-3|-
CASSPGSLGDTQYF